This T cell receptor (beta chain) emerged from a study of neurological immune-mediated disorders. General study findings and limits: Sharing of CDR3 amino acid sequences among expanded clones across subjects was absent, suggesting private repertoires in all groups.

This CDR3 has 15 amino acids. Germline lookup yields CDR1 SGHVS and CDR2 FNYEAQ. Trimming cost V 0 bases and J 2 bases, with 7 bases left between them. Input was around 950,000 sorted T cells, either CD4+ or CD8+. This clonotype showed up many times. The antigen is undetermined. The cDNA was produced through 5'RACE with 10-nucleotide random UMIs. One entry per CDR3 protein, called by TCRdb with MiXCR from the 5' RACE reads. Of roughly 19,000 distinct CDR3 sequences in the sample, approximately 7.3% were seen once. This receptor was obtained from a woman between 25 and 40 years old with HTLV-1-associated myelopathy (HAM/TSP). Source material: CD8+ T cells from blood. V and J are TRBV7-6 and TRBJ1-4; D gene uncertain. The CDR3: CASSLAGGTNEKLFF. DNA of the CDR3: TGTGCCAGCAGCTTAGCAGGAGGGACTAATGAAAAACTGTTTTTT. Looking up the rest from reference TRBV7-6 and TRBJ1-4 gives the full variable domain: GAGVSQSPRYKVTKRGQDVALRCDPISGHVSLYWYRQALGQGPEFLTYFNYEAQQDKSGLPNDRFSAERPEGSISTLTIQRTEQRDSAMYRCASSLAGGTNEKLFFGSGTQLSVL.